This T cell receptor (beta chain) originates from a study of blood T cell repertoires in COVID-19. Study context: Collection of acute and convalescent COVID-19 samples took place in the United States, Italy and Spain. The cDNA or gDNA used as material had been derived from T cells, B-cell-depleted T cells, or PBMCs.

Study processing details: Estimation of nucleated cell counts was performed using reference gene primer amplification. Clones were sequenced by immunoSEQ multiplex PCR, and TCRdb holds only the in-frame ones, with some missing. That table gives V, J and clone size, and the DNA gave D and trimming. The data contain over 85,000 clones, 75% to 85% of them singletons. V lost 10 bases and J 5 bases, leaving 17 bases between the germline ends. The CDR3 is 13 residues long. Germline loops: CDR1 MNHEY, CDR2 SMNVEV (reference sequence). The source material was peripheral blood. This sequence was found in a man aged 70-80 years with acute or convalescent COVID-19. The rearrangement links TRBV27 to TRBJ2-5; tentative D call: TRBD1 (6 bases). The CDR3 spells CATKQGRQETQYF. DNA of the CDR3: TGTGCCACAAAACAGGGTCGTCAGGAGACCCAGTACTTC.